This TCR beta chain was documented in a study of monozygotic twins with inflammatory bowel disease. cDNA synthesis was performed in eight separate reactions for each sample. After re-calling the 5' RACE reads, TCRdb lists one entry per CDR3 protein, DNA absent. This table holds some 400,000 distinct CDR3 sequences. The material sequenced was blood. This clonotype was sampled from a human donor with ulcerative colitis or Crohn's disease, or a healthy co-twin of an affected twin (not recorded which).

CDR3 loop: CSAYGVVNTGELFF. J is TRBJ2-2 and V is TRBV29-1. The CDR3 is 14 amino acids. Germline V lookup: CDR1 SQVTM, CDR2 ANQGSEA.